Sequencing of this T cell receptor beta chain was carried out in a study of blood T cell repertoires in COVID-19. Study summary: There were acute and convalescent COVID-19 samples, and they came from the United States, Italy and Spain.

The V and J ends lost 0 bases and 3 bases respectively, with 21 bases between them. Germline CDR1 is MGHDK and CDR2 is SYGVNS. The CDR3 is 18 amino acids. In the source study's methods: Using reference gene primer amplification, nucleated cell counts were estimated. Some clones are missing from TCRdb's copy, which holds only in-frame ones; the method was immunoSEQ multiplex PCR. That table furnishes V, J and clone size, whereas the DNA furnished D and trimming. The data hold around 100,000 clones, with 91% observed a single time. The specimen sequenced was peripheral blood. V is TRBV25-1 and J is TRBJ2-7, with D tentatively TRBD2 (6 bases). This TCR was sampled from a human donor with active COVID-19. The donor label of this sample is uncertain. The CDR3 sequence: CASSEYNIIGGHGYEQYF. The CDR3 nucleotides are TGTGCCAGCAGTGAATATAATATTATCGGAGGGCACGGCTACGAGCAGTACTTC.